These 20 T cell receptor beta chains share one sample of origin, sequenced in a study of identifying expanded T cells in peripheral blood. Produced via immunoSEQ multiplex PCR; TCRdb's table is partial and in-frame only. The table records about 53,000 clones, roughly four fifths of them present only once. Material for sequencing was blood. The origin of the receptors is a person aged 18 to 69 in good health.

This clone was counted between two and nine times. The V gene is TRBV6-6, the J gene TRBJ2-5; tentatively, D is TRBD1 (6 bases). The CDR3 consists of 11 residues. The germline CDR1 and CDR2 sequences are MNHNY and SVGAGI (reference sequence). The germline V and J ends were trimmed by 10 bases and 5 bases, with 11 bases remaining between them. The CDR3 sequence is CATQGPETQYF. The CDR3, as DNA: TGTGCCACCCAGGGGCCCGAGACCCAGTACTTC.

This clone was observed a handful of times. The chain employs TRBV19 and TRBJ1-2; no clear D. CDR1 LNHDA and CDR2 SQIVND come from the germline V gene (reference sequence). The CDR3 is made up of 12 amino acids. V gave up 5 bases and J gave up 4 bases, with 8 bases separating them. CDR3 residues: CASSPTGYGYTF. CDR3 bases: TGTGCCAGTAGTCCCACGGGCTATGGCTACACCTTC.

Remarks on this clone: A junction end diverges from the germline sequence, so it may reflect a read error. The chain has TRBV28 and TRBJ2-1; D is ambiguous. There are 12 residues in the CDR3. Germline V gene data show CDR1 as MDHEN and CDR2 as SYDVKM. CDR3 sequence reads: CASSLSYNEQFF. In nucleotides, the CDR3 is TGTGCCAGCAGTTTATCCTATAATGAGCAGTTCTTC.

This chain's CDR3 is CASSLWATQETQYF. CDR3 in DNA: TGTGCCAGCAGCCTTTGGGCCACCCAAGAGACCCAGTACTTC. The rearrangement joins TRBV14 to TRBJ2-5; D is unclear. Per the germline V gene, CDR1 is SGHDN and CDR2 is FVKESK. Trimming took 4 bases from V and 1 from J, leaving 10 bases between them. The CDR3 has 14 amino acids.

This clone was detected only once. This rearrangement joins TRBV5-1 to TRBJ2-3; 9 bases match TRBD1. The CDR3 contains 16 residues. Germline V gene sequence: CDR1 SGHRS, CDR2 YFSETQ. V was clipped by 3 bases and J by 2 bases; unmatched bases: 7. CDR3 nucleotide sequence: TGCGCCAGCAGCTCCAGACAGGGGGATGTCACAGATACGCAGTATTTT. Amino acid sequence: CASSSRQGDVTDTQYF.

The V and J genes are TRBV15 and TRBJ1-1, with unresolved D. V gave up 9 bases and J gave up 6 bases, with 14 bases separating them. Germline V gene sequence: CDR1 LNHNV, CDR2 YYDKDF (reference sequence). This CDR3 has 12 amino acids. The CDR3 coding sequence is TGTGCCACTCAGGCACCCGGACCTGAAGCTTTCTTT. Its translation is CATQAPGPEAFF.

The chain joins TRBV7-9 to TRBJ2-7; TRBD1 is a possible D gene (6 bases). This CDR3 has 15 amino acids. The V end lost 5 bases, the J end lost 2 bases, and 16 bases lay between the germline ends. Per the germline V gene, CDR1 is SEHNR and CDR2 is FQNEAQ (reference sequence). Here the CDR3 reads CASSATGTRTYEQYF. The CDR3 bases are TGTGCCAGCAGCGCGACCGGGACACGAACCTACGAGCAGTACTTC.

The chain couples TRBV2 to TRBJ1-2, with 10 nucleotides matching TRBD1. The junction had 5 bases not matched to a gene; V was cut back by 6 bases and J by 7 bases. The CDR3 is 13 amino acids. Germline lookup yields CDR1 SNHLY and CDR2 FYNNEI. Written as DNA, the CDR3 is TGTGCCAGCAGCAAAGACAGGGGGCTTGGCTACACCTTC. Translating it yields CASSKDRGLGYTF.

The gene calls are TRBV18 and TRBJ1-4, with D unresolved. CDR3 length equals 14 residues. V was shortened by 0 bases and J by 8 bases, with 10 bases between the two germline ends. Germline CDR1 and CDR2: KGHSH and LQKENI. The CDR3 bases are TGTGCCAGCTCACCACCCGGGAGGGAAGAAAAACTGTTTTTT. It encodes CASSPPGREEKLFF.

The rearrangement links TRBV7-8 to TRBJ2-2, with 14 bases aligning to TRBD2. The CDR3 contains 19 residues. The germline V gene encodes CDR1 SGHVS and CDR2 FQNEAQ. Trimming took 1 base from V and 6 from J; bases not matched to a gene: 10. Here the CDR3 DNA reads TGTGCCAGCAGCTTAGGTAGGACTAGCGGGAGGAAGAGGTCCGGGGAGCTGTTTTTT. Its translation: CASSLGRTSGRKRSGELFF.

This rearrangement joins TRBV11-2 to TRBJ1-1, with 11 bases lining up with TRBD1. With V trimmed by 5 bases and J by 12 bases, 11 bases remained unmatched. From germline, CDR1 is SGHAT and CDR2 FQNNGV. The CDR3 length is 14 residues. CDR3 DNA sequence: TGTGCCAGCAGCACCCGGACAGGGGGCGTAGGAACTTTCTTT. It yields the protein CASSTRTGGVGTFF.

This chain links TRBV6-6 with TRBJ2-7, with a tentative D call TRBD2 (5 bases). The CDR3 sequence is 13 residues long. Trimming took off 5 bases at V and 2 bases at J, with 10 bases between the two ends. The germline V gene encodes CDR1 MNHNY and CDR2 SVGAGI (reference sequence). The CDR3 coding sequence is TGTGCCAGCAGTGTGAGGGATACCTACGAGCAGTACTTC. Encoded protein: CASSVRDTYEQYF.

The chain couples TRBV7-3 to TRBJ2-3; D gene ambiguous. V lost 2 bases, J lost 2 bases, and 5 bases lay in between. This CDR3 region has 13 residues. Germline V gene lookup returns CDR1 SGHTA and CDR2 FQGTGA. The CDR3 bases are TGTGCCAGCAGCTTAGAAGCCACAGATACGCAGTATTTT. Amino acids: CASSLEATDTQYF.

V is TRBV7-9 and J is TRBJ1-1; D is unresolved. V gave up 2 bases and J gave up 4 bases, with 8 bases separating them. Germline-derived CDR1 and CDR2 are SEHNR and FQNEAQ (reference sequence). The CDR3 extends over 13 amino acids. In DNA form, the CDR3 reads TGTGCCAGCAGCTTAAAGGGAGGCACTGAAGCTTTCTTT. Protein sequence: CASSLKGGTEAFF.

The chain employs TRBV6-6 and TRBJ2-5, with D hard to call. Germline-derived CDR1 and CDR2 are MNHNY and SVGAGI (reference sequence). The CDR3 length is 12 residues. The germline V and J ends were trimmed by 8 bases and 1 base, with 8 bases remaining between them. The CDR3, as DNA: TGTGCCAGCGGTAGGGTCCAAGAGACCCAGTACTTC. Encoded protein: CASGRVQETQYF.

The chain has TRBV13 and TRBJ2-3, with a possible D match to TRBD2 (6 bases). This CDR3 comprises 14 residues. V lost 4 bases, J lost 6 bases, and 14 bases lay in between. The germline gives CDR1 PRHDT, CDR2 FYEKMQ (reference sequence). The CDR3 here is CASSSQRAWDTQYF. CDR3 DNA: TGTGCCAGCAGCTCTCAGCGGGCGTGGGATACGCAGTATTTT.

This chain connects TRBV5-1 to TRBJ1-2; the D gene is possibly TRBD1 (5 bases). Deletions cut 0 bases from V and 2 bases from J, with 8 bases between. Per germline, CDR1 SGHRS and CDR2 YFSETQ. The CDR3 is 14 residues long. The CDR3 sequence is CASSLGQGNYGYTF. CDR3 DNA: TGCGCCAGCAGCTTGGGTCAGGGAAACTATGGCTACACCTTC.

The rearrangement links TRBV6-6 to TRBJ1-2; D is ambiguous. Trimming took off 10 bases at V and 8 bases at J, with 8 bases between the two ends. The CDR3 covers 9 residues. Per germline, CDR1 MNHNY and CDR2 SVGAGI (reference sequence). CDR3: CATNEGYTF. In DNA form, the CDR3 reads TGTGCCACTAATGAGGGCTACACCTTC.

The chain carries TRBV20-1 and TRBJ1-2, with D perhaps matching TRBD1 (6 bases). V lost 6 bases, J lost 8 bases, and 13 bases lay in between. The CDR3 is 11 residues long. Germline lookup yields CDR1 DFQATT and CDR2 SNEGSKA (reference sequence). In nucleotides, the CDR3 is TGCAGTGCACCCGAGGGGGGGGGCTACACCTTC. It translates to CSAPEGGGYTF.

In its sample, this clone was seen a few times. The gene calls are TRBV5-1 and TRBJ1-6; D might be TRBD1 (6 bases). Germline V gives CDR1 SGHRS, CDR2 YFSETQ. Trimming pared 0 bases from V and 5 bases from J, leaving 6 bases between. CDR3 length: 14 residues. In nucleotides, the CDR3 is TGCGCCAGCAGCTTGGGGACAGATAATTCACCCCTCCACTTT. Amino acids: CASSLGTDNSPLHF.